The rows below give T cell receptor beta chains drawn from one sample of a study of relationships among human T cell subsets. TCRdb independently ran MiXCR on the multiplex PCR reads; one entry per CDR3 protein. The repertoire consists of 13,000 or so distinct CDR3 sequences, with around 67% occurring once and the leading ten covering about 27%. Sequenced: CD4+ Th1 cells sorted from blood. These receptors all stem from a man aged 35 to 55 in good health. Each CDR3 is given with its conserved first and last residue. The order of the fields is V gene, J gene, clone size, D gene, CDR3 protein, CDR3 DNA. A D gene is named only where the DNA matches it firmly. Clone size is shown for a subset of rows, as once, few, many or a class of expanded clone.

v_gene: TRBV6-1; j_gene: TRBJ1-5; abundance: -; d_gene: -; CDR3aa: CASSDNRDLQPQHF; CDR3nt: TGTGCCAGCAGTGATAATAGGGACCTTCAGCCCCAGCATTTT
v_gene: TRBV11-2; j_gene: TRBJ2-1; abundance: once; d_gene: TRBD2; CDR3aa: CASSSLSGRNEQFF; CDR3nt: TGTGCCAGCAGCTCTCTTAGCGGGAGAAATGAGCAGTTCTTC
v_gene: TRBV11-2; j_gene: TRBJ2-3; abundance: -; d_gene: TRBD1; CDR3aa: CASSLVSVTGTSPDTQYF; CDR3nt: TGTGCCAGCAGCTTAGTTTCCGTGACAGGGACCAGCCCAGATACGCAGTATTTT
v_gene: TRBV7-3; j_gene: TRBJ1-5; abundance: -; d_gene: -; CDR3aa: CASSLTRNQPQHF; CDR3nt: TGTGCCAGCAGCTTAACTAGGAATCAGCCCCAGCATTTT
v_gene: TRBV11-2; j_gene: TRBJ2-5; abundance: -; d_gene: -; CDR3aa: CASSRGIQEAQYF; CDR3nt: TGTGCCAGCAGCCGAGGAATACAAGAGGCCCAGTACTTC
v_gene: TRBV27; j_gene: TRBJ2-7; abundance: once; d_gene: TRBD1; CDR3aa: CASSLGTGAYEQYF; CDR3nt: TGTGCCAGCAGTTTAGGGACAGGGGCCTACGAGCAGTACTTC
v_gene: TRBV29-1; j_gene: TRBJ2-1; abundance: few; d_gene: TRBD2; CDR3aa: CSVPKTSGFYNEQFF; CDR3nt: TGCAGCGTCCCCAAGACTAGCGGGTTCTACAATGAGCAGTTCTTC
v_gene: TRBV10-3; j_gene: TRBJ1-1; abundance: -; d_gene: -; CDR3aa: CAISESSAHTEAFF; CDR3nt: TGTGCCATCAGTGAGTCGTCCGCTCACACTGAAGCTTTCTTT
v_gene: TRBV7-3; j_gene: TRBJ2-1; abundance: -; d_gene: TRBD2; CDR3aa: CASSFTSGKNEQFF; CDR3nt: TGTGCCAGCAGCTTCACTAGCGGGAAGAATGAGCAGTTCTTC
v_gene: TRBV28; j_gene: TRBJ1-2; abundance: few; d_gene: -; CDR3aa: CASSSGPYGYTF; CDR3nt: TGTGCCAGCAGTTCGGGGCCCTATGGCTACACCTTC
v_gene: TRBV7-2; j_gene: TRBJ2-3; abundance: once; d_gene: -; CDR3aa: CASSHPAGTQGTDTQYF; CDR3nt: TGTGCCAGCAGCCACCCTGCAGGGACCCAGGGGACAGATACGCAGTATTTT
v_gene: TRBV29-1; j_gene: TRBJ2-1; abundance: -; d_gene: -; CDR3aa: CSVGTGRTYNEQFF; CDR3nt: TGCAGCGTTGGAACGGGCCGAACCTACAATGAGCAGTTCTTC
v_gene: TRBV4-1; j_gene: TRBJ2-3; abundance: -; d_gene: TRBD2; CDR3aa: CASSQVLAGGPSTDTQYF; CDR3nt: TGCGCCAGCAGCCAAGTACTAGCGGGAGGGCCGAGCACAGATACGCAGTATTTT
v_gene: TRBV5-1; j_gene: TRBJ2-1; abundance: -; d_gene: -; CDR3aa: CASSLGPGQSYNEQFF; CDR3nt: TGCGCCAGCAGCTTGGGTCCGGGCCAATCCTACAATGAGCAGTTCTTC
v_gene: TRBV11-2; j_gene: TRBJ1-2; abundance: -; d_gene: TRBD1; CDR3aa: CASSPGTENYGYTF; CDR3nt: TGTGCCAGCAGCCCCGGGACAGAGAACTATGGCTACACCTTC
v_gene: TRBV5-1; j_gene: TRBJ1-1; abundance: few; d_gene: -; CDR3aa: CASSLGPPGRTEAFF; CDR3nt: TGCGCCAGCAGCTTGGGGCCCCCAGGACGCACTGAAGCTTTCTTT
v_gene: TRBV5-1; j_gene: TRBJ2-7; abundance: -; d_gene: TRBD2; CDR3aa: CASSLAGGRPEQYF; CDR3nt: TGCGCCAGCAGCTTGGCCGGCGGGAGGCCCGAGCAGTACTTC
v_gene: TRBV28; j_gene: TRBJ1-1; abundance: -; d_gene: -; CDR3aa: CASRTVMNTEAFF; CDR3nt: TGTGCCAGTAGGACAGTCATGAACACTGAAGCTTTCTTT
v_gene: TRBV30; j_gene: TRBJ1-1; abundance: -; d_gene: -; CDR3aa: CAWSRGWNTEAFF; CDR3nt: TGTGCCTGGTCGCGAGGGTGGAACACTGAAGCTTTCTTT
v_gene: TRBV5-5; j_gene: TRBJ2-7; abundance: -; d_gene: -; CDR3aa: CASSQTISSYEQYF; CDR3nt: TGTGCCAGCAGTCAGACTATAAGCTCCTACGAGCAGTACTTC
v_gene: TRBV11-2; j_gene: TRBJ2-7; abundance: -; d_gene: -; CDR3aa: CASSFVQGYEQYF; CDR3nt: TGTGCCAGCAGCTTCGTGCAGGGCTACGAGCAGTACTTC
v_gene: TRBV5-1; j_gene: TRBJ2-1; abundance: -; d_gene: -; CDR3aa: CASSLGDSTYNEQFF; CDR3nt: TGCGCCAGCAGCTTGGGGGACTCAACCTACAATGAGCAGTTCTTC
v_gene: TRBV20-1; j_gene: TRBJ2-1; abundance: -; d_gene: -; CDR3aa: CSAPQREQFF; CDR3nt: TGCAGTGCCCCCCAGAGGGAGCAGTTCTTC
v_gene: TRBV29-1; j_gene: TRBJ2-3; abundance: -; d_gene: TRBD1; CDR3aa: CSVEGTGQPDTQYF; CDR3nt: TGCAGCGTTGAAGGGACAGGGCAGCCAGATACGCAGTATTTT
v_gene: TRBV27; j_gene: TRBJ1-2; abundance: -; d_gene: -; CDR3aa: CASSLQGNYGYTF; CDR3nt: TGTGCCAGCAGTTTACAGGGAAACTATGGCTACACCTTC
v_gene: TRBV10-3; j_gene: TRBJ1-5; abundance: -; d_gene: -; CDR3aa: CAISDAAGGNQPQHF; CDR3nt: TGTGCCATCAGTGACGCCGCAGGGGGCAATCAGCCCCAGCATTTT
v_gene: TRBV5-1; j_gene: TRBJ2-5; abundance: -; d_gene: -; CDR3aa: CASNRDGYQETQYF; CDR3nt: TGCGCCAGCAACCGGGACGGCTACCAAGAGACCCAGTACTTC
v_gene: TRBV28; j_gene: TRBJ1-1; abundance: -; d_gene: -; CDR3aa: CASSRRHVGGGRGEAFF; CDR3nt: TGTGCCAGCAGCCGACGACACGTAGGGGGGGGACGTGGTGAAGCTTTCTTT
v_gene: TRBV11-2; j_gene: TRBJ1-3; abundance: -; d_gene: -; CDR3aa: CASSRGRLSGNTIYF; CDR3nt: TGTGCCAGCAGCCGTGGTCGGCTCTCTGGAAACACCATATATTTT
v_gene: TRBV28; j_gene: TRBJ2-1; abundance: once; d_gene: -; CDR3aa: CASSSGNLAPSSYNEQFF; CDR3nt: TGTGCCAGCAGTTCTGGGAACCTTGCGCCATCCTCCTACAATGAGCAGTTCTTC
v_gene: TRBV27; j_gene: TRBJ2-5; abundance: -; d_gene: TRBD2; CDR3aa: CASSSRLAGGETQYF; CDR3nt: TGTGCCAGCAGTTCCCGACTAGCGGGGGGAGAGACCCAGTACTTC
v_gene: TRBV6-5; j_gene: TRBJ1-2; abundance: -; d_gene: -; CDR3aa: CASTRGGGGYGYTF; CDR3nt: TGTGCCAGCACCCGTGGTGGGGGTGGCTATGGCTACACCTTC
v_gene: TRBV7-3; j_gene: TRBJ2-5; abundance: -; d_gene: -; CDR3aa: CASSPHRTEQETQYF; CDR3nt: TGTGCCAGCAGCCCCCACCGGACAGAGCAAGAGACCCAGTACTTC
v_gene: TRBV27; j_gene: TRBJ2-1; abundance: few; d_gene: TRBD2; CDR3aa: CASSFATRGRLEQFF; CDR3nt: TGTGCCAGCAGTTTCGCGACTCGCGGGAGGCTGGAGCAGTTCTTC
v_gene: TRBV4-1; j_gene: TRBJ2-1; abundance: -; d_gene: TRBD2; CDR3aa: CASSQVGGGYEQFF; CDR3nt: TGCGCCAGCAGCCAAGTAGGCGGGGGGTATGAGCAGTTCTTC
v_gene: TRBV7-8; j_gene: TRBJ2-6; abundance: -; d_gene: TRBD1; CDR3aa: CASSLVPGGAGANVLTF; CDR3nt: TGTGCCAGCAGCTTAGTTCCAGGGGGCGCTGGGGCCAACGTCCTGACTTTC
v_gene: TRBV10-3; j_gene: TRBJ1-5; abundance: -; d_gene: TRBD1; CDR3aa: CAISARQGTNQPQHF; CDR3nt: TGTGCCATCAGTGCCCGACAGGGGACCAATCAGCCCCAGCATTTT
v_gene: TRBV5-1; j_gene: TRBJ2-5; abundance: -; d_gene: -; CDR3aa: CASSVGEPQETQYF; CDR3nt: TGCGCCAGCAGCGTAGGGGAGCCTCAAGAGACCCAGTACTTC
v_gene: TRBV27; j_gene: TRBJ2-5; abundance: -; d_gene: TRBD1; CDR3aa: CASLRDRRYQETQYF; CDR3nt: TGTGCCAGCTTACGGGACAGGAGGTACCAAGAGACCCAGTACTTC
v_gene: TRBV5-1; j_gene: TRBJ1-4; abundance: -; d_gene: TRBD1; CDR3aa: CASSLGGQGNEKLFF; CDR3nt: TGCGCCAGCAGCTTGGGTGGACAGGGAAATGAAAAACTGTTTTTT
v_gene: TRBV15; j_gene: TRBJ1-1; abundance: few; d_gene: -; CDR3aa: CATSLRRNTEAFF; CDR3nt: TGTGCCACCAGCTTACGGCGGAACACTGAAGCTTTCTTT
v_gene: TRBV28; j_gene: TRBJ2-7; abundance: -; d_gene: TRBD1; CDR3aa: CASSTRTGSYEQYF; CDR3nt: TGTGCCAGCAGTACCCGGACAGGTTCCTACGAGCAGTACTTC
v_gene: TRBV5-1; j_gene: TRBJ2-3; abundance: few; d_gene: TRBD2; CDR3aa: CASRTSGKVDTQYF; CDR3nt: TGCGCCAGCAGGACTAGCGGGAAGGTAGATACGCAGTATTTT
v_gene: TRBV20-1; j_gene: TRBJ1-1; abundance: -; d_gene: -; CDR3aa: CSVGGVVNTEAFF; CDR3nt: TGCAGTGTCGGGGGGGTGGTGAACACTGAAGCTTTCTTT
v_gene: TRBV12-3/TRBV12-4; j_gene: TRBJ1-5; abundance: -; d_gene: -; CDR3aa: CASTPGREGYQPQHF; CDR3nt: TGTGCCAGCACCCCGGGCCGCGAGGGATATCAGCCCCAGCATTTT
v_gene: TRBV6-5; j_gene: TRBJ1-6; abundance: -; d_gene: TRBD1; CDR3aa: CASSPRQGVSPLHF; CDR3nt: TGTGCCAGCAGTCCACGACAGGGCGTCTCACCCCTCCACTTT
v_gene: TRBV11-2; j_gene: TRBJ2-1; abundance: -; d_gene: TRBD2; CDR3aa: CASSLGASGSKVF; CDR3nt: TGTGCCAGCAGCTTAGGGGCTAGCGGGAGCAAAGTCTTC